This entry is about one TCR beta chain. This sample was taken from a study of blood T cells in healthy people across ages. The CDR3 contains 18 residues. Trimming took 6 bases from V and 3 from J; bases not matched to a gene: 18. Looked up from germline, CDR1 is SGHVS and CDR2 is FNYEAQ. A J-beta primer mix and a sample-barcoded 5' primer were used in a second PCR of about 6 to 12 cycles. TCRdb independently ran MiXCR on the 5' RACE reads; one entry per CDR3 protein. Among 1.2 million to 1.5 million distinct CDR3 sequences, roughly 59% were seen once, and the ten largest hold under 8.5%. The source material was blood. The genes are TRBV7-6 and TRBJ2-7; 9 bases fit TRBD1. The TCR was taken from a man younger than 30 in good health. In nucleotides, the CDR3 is TGTGCCAGCAGTTCAAGGGGGGCTGGGACAGGGCTCATCTACGAGCAGTACTTC. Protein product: CASSSRGAGTGLIYEQYF. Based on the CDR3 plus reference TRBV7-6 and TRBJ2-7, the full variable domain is GAGVSQSPRYKVTKRGQDVALRCDPISGHVSLYWYRQALGQGPEFLTYFNYEAQQDKSGLPNDRFSAERPEGSISTLTIQRTEQRDSAMYRCASSSRGAGTGLIYEQYFGPGTRLTVT.